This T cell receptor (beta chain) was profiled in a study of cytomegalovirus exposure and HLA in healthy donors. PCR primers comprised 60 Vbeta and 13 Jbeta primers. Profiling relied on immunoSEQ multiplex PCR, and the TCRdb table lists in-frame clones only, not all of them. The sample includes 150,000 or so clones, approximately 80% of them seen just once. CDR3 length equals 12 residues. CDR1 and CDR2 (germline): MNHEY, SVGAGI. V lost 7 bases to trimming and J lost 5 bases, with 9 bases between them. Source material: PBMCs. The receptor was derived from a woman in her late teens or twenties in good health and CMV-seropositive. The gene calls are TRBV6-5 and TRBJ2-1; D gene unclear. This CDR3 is CASTDTDNEQFF. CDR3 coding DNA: TGTGCCAGCACCGACACCGACAATGAGCAGTTCTTC.